The 4 T cell receptor beta chains presented below share a single source sample, sequenced in a study of Ad26.COV2.S vaccination and SARS-CoV-2 variants. As to treatment: approximately 18 received Ad26.COV2.S at low or high dose, single or two shots; roughly five received placebo; per-sample allocation not given. Samples analyzed were those drawn on day 63 after the first vaccine or placebo injection. Clones were sequenced by immunoSEQ multiplex PCR, and TCRdb holds only the in-frame ones, with some missing. This sample has 440,000 or so clones; approximately 90% occur once, and the top ten carry 1.5% to 2%. The sample in question was peripheral blood, obtained in a trial of Ad26.COV2.S vaccine versus placebo. These receptors were taken from a person between 18 and 60 years old who received the Ad26.COV2.S COVID-19 vaccine or a placebo.

The CDR3 region is CASREGQGRYNEQFF. In nucleotides, the CDR3 is TGCGCCAGCAGAGAAGGACAGGGGCGGTACAATGAGCAGTTCTTC. The gene calls are TRBV5-1 and TRBJ2-1; 9 positions agree with TRBD1. The germline V gene encodes CDR1 SGHRS and CDR2 YFSETQ. The CDR3 sequence is 15 residues long. The ends lost 5 bases at V and 4 bases at J; junction bases unmatched: 7.

The chain couples TRBV24-1 to TRBJ2-2, with 7 bases lining up with TRBD1. Germline CDR1 reads KGHDR; CDR2 reads SFDVKD. Germline trimming cut 0 bases from V and 6 bases from J; bases unmatched to any gene: 9. The CDR3 covers 17 residues. CDR3 in DNA: TGTGCCACCAGTGATTTGGGGGGACAGTATTCGGCCGGGGAGCTGTTTTTT. This gives the protein CATSDLGGQYSAGELFF.

The genes are TRBV28 and TRBJ1-1; no clear D. V lost 6 bases and J lost 0, with 8 bases in between. The CDR3 has 13 residues. Germline-derived CDR1 and CDR2 are MDHEN and SYDVKM. DNA of the CDR3: TGTGCCAGCAGCTCGGGTATGAACACTGAAGCTTTCTTT. It codes for CASSSGMNTEAFF.

The chain uses TRBV7-9 and TRBJ1-1; D perhaps matches TRBD1 (6 bases). V was pared by 7 bases and J by 1 base, with 10 bases between. The CDR3 is made up of 13 amino acids. Germline V gene data show CDR1 as SEHNR and CDR2 as FQNEAQ (reference sequence). Here the CDR3 DNA reads TGTGCCAGCATAGGGGGTGCGAACACTGAAGCTTTCTTT. Its protein is CASIGGANTEAFF.